This entry lists 20 T cell receptor beta chains sequenced from one sample in a study of radiotherapy plus CTLA-4 blockade in lung cancer. Assay: immunoSEQ multiplex PCR; the TCRdb copy retains only in-frame clones and omits some. The top ten clones hold roughly 17% of a sample with tens of thousands of clones, roughly 80% of them seen once. The source was peripheral blood, collected from a patient treated with radiotherapy plus ipilimumab. Receptors were obtained from a human donor with non-small cell lung cancer who had a complete response to radiotherapy plus ipilimumab.

The CDR3 sequence: CASSVRLDTGELFF. CDR3 in DNA: TGCGCCAGCAGCGTGCGTTTGGACACCGGGGAGCTGTTTTTT. This chain links TRBV5-1 with TRBJ2-2, with no clear D. Germline lookup yields CDR1 SGHRS and CDR2 YFSETQ. The CDR3 has 14 amino acids. V was cut by 4 bases and J by 3 bases, with 10 bases left in between.

This clone was observed a few times. The chain employs TRBV6-5 and TRBJ2-1, with D tentatively TRBD1 (6 bases). V was shortened by 2 bases and J by 9 bases, with 17 bases between the two germline ends. This CDR3 is built from 15 residues. Germline V gene data show CDR1 as MNHEY and CDR2 as SVGAGI. The CDR3 bases are TGTGCCAGCAGTTACCTAGCAACAGGGTTCGGTGAGCAGTTCTTC. Encoded protein: CASSYLATGFGEQFF.

Concerning this clone: A read error is likely, as this CDR3 ends without the conserved phenylalanine or tryptophan. The DNA is omitted, as the CDR3 cannot be located on it reliably, and the CDR3 follows TCRdb's listing. The chain has TRBV5-1 and TRBJ1-1; TRBD1 is taken as the D call from the table, unchecked against the DNA. Germline CDR1 is SGHRS and CDR2 is YFSETQ. The CDR3 length is 13 residues, termini included. CDR3 amino acids: CASSLGQGAPLQI.

The V and J genes are TRBV6-1 and TRBJ2-6, with TRBD1 as a possible D gene (5 bases). This CDR3 contains 15 residues. Germline CDR1 reads MNHNS; CDR2 reads SASEGT. V shed 7 bases and J shed 1 base, with 11 bases lying between them. Written as DNA, the CDR3 is TGTGCCAGCATCGTCAGGGCTTCTGGGGCCAACGTCCTGACTTTC. This translates into CASIVRASGANVLTF.

This chain connects TRBV5-6 to TRBJ2-1; TRBD1 matches 9 bases. The V gene end was trimmed by 7 bases and the J gene end by 8 bases; junction bases not matched to a gene: 10. This CDR3 has 14 amino acids. The germline V gene has CDR1 SGHDT and CDR2 YYEEEE. The CDR3 region has the DNA TGTGCCAGCCTACACAGGGGGCTTCGGGATGAGCAGTTCTTC. This sequence encodes CASLHRGLRDEQFF.

This chain links TRBV18 with TRBJ1-4, with 10 bases lining up with TRBD1. Looked up from germline, CDR1 is KGHSH and CDR2 is LQKENI. The CDR3 totals 15 residues. After removal of 1 base from V and 5 bases from J, the junction contained 1 base not matched to a gene. In nucleotides, the CDR3 is TGTGCCAGCTCACCACAGACAGGGGGCAATGAAAAACTGTTTTTT. The encoded protein is CASSPQTGGNEKLFF.

This CDR3 reads CASSPGTGDYGYTF. The DNA for the CDR3 is TGTGCCAGCAGCCCGGGGACAGGGGACTATGGCTACACCTTC. The chain couples TRBV7-9 to TRBJ1-2, with 10 positions matching TRBD1. There are 14 residues in the CDR3. Germline lookup yields CDR1 SEHNR and CDR2 FQNEAQ (reference sequence). The V and J ends lost 5 bases and 3 bases, in that order; junction bases with no gene match: 3.

A single count supports this clone. This chain connects TRBV19 to TRBJ2-1; D is unresolved. CDR1 LNHDA and CDR2 SQIVND come from the germline V gene (reference sequence). Trimming stripped 3 bases from V and 0 bases from J, with 9 bases between. The CDR3 sequence is 15 residues long. DNA for the CDR3: TGTGCCAGTAGTATTCAGGTTAGCTCCTACAATGAGCAGTTCTTC. Translating it yields CASSIQVSSYNEQFF.

The genes are TRBV4-1 and TRBJ2-5; 10 bases are shared with TRBD2. The CDR3 is made up of 17 amino acids. J gave up 0 bases and V 3 bases, and 7 bases lay outside the gene matches. Germline-derived CDR1 and CDR2 are MGHRA and YSYEKL. The CDR3 DNA reads as TGCGCCAGCAGCCAGGAACGAGCGGGAGGGTACCAAGAGACCCAGTACTTC. Its protein is CASSQERAGGYQETQYF.

The chain joins TRBV7-6 to TRBJ2-7; 7 bases match TRBD2. The CDR3 spans 15 residues. Germline CDR1 reads SGHVS; CDR2 reads FNYEAQ. With V trimmed by 4 bases and J by 6 bases, 12 bases remained unmatched. CDR3 bases: TGTGCCAGCAGCTCTGGGGGGGGTCAAGGGGTCGAGCAGTACTTC. This gives the protein CASSSGGGQGVEQYF.

V gene TRBV25-1 combines with J gene TRBJ1-6, with 10 bases lining up with TRBD1. The CDR3 is 15 amino acids. Germline V lookup: CDR1 MGHDK, CDR2 SYGVNS. V lost 4 bases, J lost 7 bases, and 4 bases stayed unmatched. CDR3 in DNA: TGTGCCAGCAGTGTTCCGGGACAGGGGAATTCACCCCTCCACTTT. Translation gives CASSVPGQGNSPLHF.

This chain links TRBV6-6 with TRBJ2-2; D is perhaps TRBD1 (6 bases). The CDR3 is made up of 16 amino acids. The germline gives CDR1 MNHNY, CDR2 SVGAGI (reference sequence). V dropped 5 bases and J dropped 0 bases, with 13 bases sitting between them. The chain's CDR3 is CASSTSDRTNTGELFF. DNA of the CDR3: TGTGCCAGCAGTACCTCGGACAGAACGAACACCGGGGAGCTGTTTTTT.

This sequence joins TRBV6-4 and TRBJ2-3; the match to TRBD2 covers 9 bases. Trimming took 6 bases from V and 4 from J; bases not matched to a gene: 5. The germline gives CDR1 MRHNA, CDR2 SNTAGT. The length of the CDR3 is 14 residues. The CDR3 here is CASRAGGPADTQYF. CDR3 nucleotides: TGTGCCAGCAGGGCGGGAGGGCCTGCAGATACGCAGTATTTT.

This clone has just a few counts. The J gene is TRBJ2-7, the V gene TRBV2; D unresolved. CDR3 size: 12 residues. Trimming removed 6 bases from V and 0 bases from J, with 6 bases in between. CDR1 is SNHLY and CDR2 is FYNNEI in the germline V gene. CDR3 loop: CASSSLSYEQYF. CDR3 nucleotides: TGTGCCAGCAGCTCCCTCTCCTACGAGCAGTACTTC. Full variable domain (remainder filled in from reference TRBV2 and TRBJ2-7): EPEVTQTPSHQVTQMGQEVILRCVPISNHLYFYWYRQILGQKVEFLVSFYNNEISEKSEIFDDQFSVERPDGSNFTLKIRSTKLEDSAMYFCASSSLSYEQYFGPGTRLTVT.

The genes are TRBV7-8 and TRBJ2-5; the D is unclear. With the DNA end fitting TRBJ2-7 better, the J assignment may be wrong. In germline, CDR1 is SGHVS, CDR2 FQNEAQ. CDR3 length: 12 residues. The CDR3 DNA reads as TGTGCCAGCAGCTTAGTCGACTACGAGCAGTACTTC. Translating gives CASSLVDYEQYF.

The V and J genes are TRBV7-2 and TRBJ2-5; TRBD2 might be the D (5 bases). The assigned J gene may be wrong: the sequence end matches TRBJ2-7 better. Germline V gives CDR1 SGHTA, CDR2 FQGNSA. This CDR3 comprises 14 residues. This chain's CDR3 is CASSLEDVRYEQYF. CDR3 DNA sequence: TGTGCCAGCAGCTTGGAGGACGTTCGTTACGAGCAGTACTTC.

The chain uses TRBV19 and TRBJ1-2; TRBD1 matches 8 bases. J was trimmed by 6 bases and V by 8 bases; bases with no gene match: 14. Looked up from germline, CDR1 is LNHDA and CDR2 is SQIVND (reference sequence). This CDR3 spans 15 amino acids. The CDR3 DNA reads TGTGCCAGTGTGGACAGGGTAGGGGCGGGGGATGGCTACACCTTC. Translated: CASVDRVGAGDGYTF.

The chain is built from TRBV5-4 and TRBJ1-2; D ambiguous. With 2 bases removed from V and 4 bases from J, the gap between germline ends came to 21 bases. Germline V lookup: CDR1 SGHNT, CDR2 YYREEE (reference sequence). CDR3 size: 17 residues. The CDR3 spells CASSFNVRVVSPYGYTF. DNA for the CDR3: TGTGCCAGCAGCTTTAACGTACGAGTCGTCTCCCCCTATGGCTACACCTTC.

The sample holds one count of this clone. The chain employs TRBV2 and TRBJ2-1; 10 bases fit TRBD2. V shed 6 bases, J shed 6 bases, and the junction held 8 bases outside the gene matches. This CDR3 spans 15 amino acids. CDR1 and CDR2 from the germline V gene are SNHLY and FYNNEI. CDR3 in amino acids: CASSRTSGDGNEQFF. CDR3 in DNA: TGTGCCAGCAGCCGAACTAGCGGGGATGGCAATGAGCAGTTCTTC.

V gene TRBV5-3 combines with J gene TRBJ2-7; 9 nucleotides agree with TRBD2. TRBV5-3 is an ORF, and what it does is uncertain. The CDR3 covers 15 residues. J gave up 1 base and V 0 bases, and 2 bases lay outside the gene matches. The CDR3 DNA reads as TGTGCCAGAAGCTTGGGGACTAGCGATTCCTACGAGCAGTACGTC. Protein sequence: CARSLGTSDSYEQYV.